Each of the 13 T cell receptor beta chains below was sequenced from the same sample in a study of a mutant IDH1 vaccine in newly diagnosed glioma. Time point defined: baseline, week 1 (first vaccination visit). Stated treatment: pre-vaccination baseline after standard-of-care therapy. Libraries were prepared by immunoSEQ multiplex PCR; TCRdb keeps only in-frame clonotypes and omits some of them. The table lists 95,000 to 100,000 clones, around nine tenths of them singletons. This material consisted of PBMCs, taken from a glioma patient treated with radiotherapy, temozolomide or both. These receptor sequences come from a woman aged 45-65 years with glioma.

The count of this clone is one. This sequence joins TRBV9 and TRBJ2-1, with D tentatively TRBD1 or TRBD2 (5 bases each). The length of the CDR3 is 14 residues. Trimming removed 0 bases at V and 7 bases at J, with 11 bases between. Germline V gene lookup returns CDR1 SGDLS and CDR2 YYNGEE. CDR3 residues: CASSVAGTRNEQFF. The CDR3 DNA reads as TGTGCCAGCAGCGTAGCGGGGACGAGGAATGAGCAGTTCTTC.

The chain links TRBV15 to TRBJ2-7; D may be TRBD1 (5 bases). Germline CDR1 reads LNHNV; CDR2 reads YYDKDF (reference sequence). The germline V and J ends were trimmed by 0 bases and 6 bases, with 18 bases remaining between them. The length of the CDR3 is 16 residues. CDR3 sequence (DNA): TGTGCCACCAGCAGAGACGGACACCAGCGTCGGCCCGAGCAGTACTTC. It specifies CATSRDGHQRRPEQYF.

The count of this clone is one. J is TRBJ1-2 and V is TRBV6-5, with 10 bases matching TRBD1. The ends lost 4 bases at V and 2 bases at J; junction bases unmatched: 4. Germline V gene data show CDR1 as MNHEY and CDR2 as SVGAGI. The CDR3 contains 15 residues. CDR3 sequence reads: CASSLTGGANYGYTF. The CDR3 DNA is TGTGCCAGCAGTTTGACAGGGGGCGCGAACTATGGCTACACCTTC.

Here the CDR3 reads CASRRGNTEAFF. CDR3 bases: TGTGCCAGCAGGCGGGGGAACACTGAAGCTTTCTTT. The chain joins TRBV7-9 to TRBJ1-1; no clear D. The CDR3 is 12 amino acids. Germline CDR1 is SEHNR and CDR2 is FQNEAQ (reference sequence). Trimming pared 6 bases from V and 1 base from J, leaving 6 bases between.

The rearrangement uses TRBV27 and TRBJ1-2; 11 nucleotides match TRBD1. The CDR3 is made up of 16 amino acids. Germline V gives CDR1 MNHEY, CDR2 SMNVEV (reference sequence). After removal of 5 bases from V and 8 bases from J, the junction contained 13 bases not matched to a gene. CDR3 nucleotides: TGTGCCAGCAGTGCCCTCCGGACAGGGGGCGCGGAGGGCTACACCTTC. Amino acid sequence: CASSALRTGGAEGYTF.

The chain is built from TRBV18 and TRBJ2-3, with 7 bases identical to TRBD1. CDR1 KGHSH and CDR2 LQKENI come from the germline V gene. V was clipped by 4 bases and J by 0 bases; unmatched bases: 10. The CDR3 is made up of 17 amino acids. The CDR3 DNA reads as TGTGCCAGCTCACTGCGGACAGGCCATTCTAGCACAGATACGCAGTATTTT. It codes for CASSLRTGHSSTDTQYF.

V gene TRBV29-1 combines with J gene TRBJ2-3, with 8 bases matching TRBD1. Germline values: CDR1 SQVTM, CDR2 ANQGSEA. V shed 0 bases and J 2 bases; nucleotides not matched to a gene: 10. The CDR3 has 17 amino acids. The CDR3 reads CSVEDLPTGADTDTQYF. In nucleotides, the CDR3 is TGCAGCGTTGAAGATCTGCCGACAGGGGCGGACACAGATACGCAGTATTTT.

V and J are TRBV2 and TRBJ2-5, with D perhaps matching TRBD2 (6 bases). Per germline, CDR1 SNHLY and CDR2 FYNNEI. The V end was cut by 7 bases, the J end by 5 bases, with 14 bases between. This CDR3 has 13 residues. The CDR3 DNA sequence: TGTGCCAGCACTCGGACCCGGGGGGAGACCCAGTACTTC. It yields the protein CASTRTRGETQYF.

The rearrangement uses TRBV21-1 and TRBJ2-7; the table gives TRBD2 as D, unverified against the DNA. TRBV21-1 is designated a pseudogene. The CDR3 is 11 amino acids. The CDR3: CASSNGYEQYF. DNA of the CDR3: TGTGCCAGCAGCAACGGCTACGAGCAGTACTTC.

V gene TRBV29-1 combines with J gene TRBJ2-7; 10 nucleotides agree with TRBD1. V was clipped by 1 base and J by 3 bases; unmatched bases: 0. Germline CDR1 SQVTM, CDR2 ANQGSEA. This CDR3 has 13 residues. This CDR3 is CSVEGTGGYEQYF. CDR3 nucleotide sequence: TGCAGCGTTGAAGGGACAGGGGGCTACGAGCAGTACTTC.

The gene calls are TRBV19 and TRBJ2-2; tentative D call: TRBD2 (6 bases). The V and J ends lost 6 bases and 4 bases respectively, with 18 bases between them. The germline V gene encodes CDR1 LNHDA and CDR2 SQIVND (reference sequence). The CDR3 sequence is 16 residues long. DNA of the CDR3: TGTGCCAGTAGGCCGAAGGAGCGGGCGATCACCGGGGAGCTGTTTTTT. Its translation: CASRPKERAITGELFF.

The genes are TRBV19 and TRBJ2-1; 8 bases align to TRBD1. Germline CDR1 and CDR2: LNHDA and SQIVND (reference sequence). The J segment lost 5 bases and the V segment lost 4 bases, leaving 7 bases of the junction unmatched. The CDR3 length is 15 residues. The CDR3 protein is CASSTHGTGHNEQFF. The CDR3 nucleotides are TGTGCCAGTAGTACCCACGGGACAGGCCACAATGAGCAGTTCTTC.

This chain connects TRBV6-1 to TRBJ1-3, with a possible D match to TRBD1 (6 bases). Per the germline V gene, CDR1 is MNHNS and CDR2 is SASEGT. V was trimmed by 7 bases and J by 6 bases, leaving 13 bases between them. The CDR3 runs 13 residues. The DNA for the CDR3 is TGTGCCAGCATCGGGCAGGGGCCAAACACCATATATTTT. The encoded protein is CASIGQGPNTIYF.